These 9 T cell receptor beta chains came from one sample sequenced in a study of blood T cell repertoires in COVID-19. TCRdb's table, derived via immunoSEQ multiplex PCR, lists solely in-frame clones and lacks some. The data contain a few hundred thousand clones, approximately 84% of them seen just once; the ten biggest clones take up under 8%. The sequenced sample was PBMCs or T cells enriched from blood (not recorded which). The source is a woman aged 50 to 65 who had been exposed to COVID-19.

The rearrangement joins TRBV2 to TRBJ1-1; D not certain. This CDR3 comprises 13 residues. Looked up from germline, CDR1 is SNHLY and CDR2 is FYNNEI. The V gene lost 4 bases and the J gene lost 1 base, with 7 bases spanning the gap. The CDR3 bases are TGTGCCAGCAGTGTGACAAGGAACACTGAAGCTTTCTTT. Encoded protein: CASSVTRNTEAFF.

The chain couples TRBV20-1 to TRBJ1-1, with D perhaps matching TRBD1 (5 bases). The CDR3 runs to 16 residues. Germline CDR1 reads DFQATT; CDR2 reads SNEGSKA (reference sequence). Trimming took off 3 bases at V and 2 bases at J, with 19 bases between the two ends. In DNA form, the CDR3 reads TGCAGTGCTAGTTCGGGCATTCTGGGGGGTAACACTGAAGCTTTCTTT. This codes for CSASSGILGGNTEAFF.

The chain is built from TRBV14 and TRBJ2-1; 7 bases are shared with TRBD2. Germline V gene data show CDR1 as SGHDN and CDR2 as FVKESK. J was trimmed by 8 bases and V by 0 bases; bases with no gene match: 13. The CDR3 length is 17 residues. CDR3 DNA: TGTGCCAGCAGCCAAGATCCTCTAAGCGGGGAAGGGGATGAGCAGTTCTTC. Translating gives CASSQDPLSGEGDEQFF.

Note on this clone: An end of the junction differs from the germline gene, which may be a read error. This chain connects TRBV27 to TRBJ2-7, with TRBD1 matching over 10 bases. CDR1 MNHEY and CDR2 SMNVEV come from the germline V gene (reference sequence). The length of the CDR3 is 17 residues. The CDR3: CASSLSTPGQGTYEQYF. In DNA form, the CDR3 reads TGTGCCAGCAGTCTATCAACCCCGGGACAGGGGACCTACGAGCAGTACTTC.

The chain couples TRBV6-1 to TRBJ2-7; D call uncertain. This CDR3 is built from 12 residues. V was pared by 3 bases and J by 7 bases, with 10 bases between. CDR1 and CDR2 from the germline V gene are MNHNS and SASEGT. The CDR3 DNA sequence: TGTGCCAGCAGTGAGCAGGCTTTGGAGCAGTACTTC. This sequence encodes CASSEQALEQYF.

J is TRBJ1-1 and V is TRBV5-5, with 12 bases that match TRBD1. Germline trimming cut 0 bases from V and 5 bases from J; bases unmatched to any gene: 14. The CDR3 is made up of 19 amino acids. From germline, CDR1 is SGHKS and CDR2 YYEKEE (reference sequence). The CDR3 region is CASSLVGGTGGGRQTEAFF. The CDR3 DNA reads as TGTGCCAGCAGCTTGGTGGGTGGGACAGGGGGCGGGAGGCAGACTGAAGCTTTCTTT.

This chain joins TRBV6-2 or TRBV6-3 and TRBJ2-2, with 8 bases lining up with TRBD1. The ends lost 5 bases at V and 4 bases at J; junction bases unmatched: 9. CDR3 length: 16 residues. The germline V gene has CDR1 MNHEY and CDR2 SVGEGT. The CDR3 DNA reads as TGTGCCAGCAGTACCAGACAGGGGTCGGGCACCGGGGAGCTGTTTTTT. Protein: CASSTRQGSGTGELFF.

This chain links TRBV19 with TRBJ1-1; perhaps TRBD1 as D (6 bases). CDR1 is LNHDA and CDR2 is SQIVND in the germline V gene (reference sequence). The CDR3 length is 10 residues. The ends were cut back, 10 bases at V and 8 bases at J, with 11 bases in the middle. For the CDR3, the DNA is TGTGCCACAAACAGGGAAGAAGCTTTCTTT. Translated: CATNREEAFF.

The chain has TRBV11-2 and TRBJ2-7; D is perhaps TRBD2 (5 bases). Germline V gene data show CDR1 as SGHAT and CDR2 as FQNNGV. The CDR3 consists of 13 residues. V gave up 3 bases and J gave up 3 bases, with 9 bases separating them. This chain's CDR3 is CASSFPGNYEQYF. The CDR3, as DNA: TGTGCCAGCAGCTTTCCCGGGAACTACGAGCAGTACTTC.